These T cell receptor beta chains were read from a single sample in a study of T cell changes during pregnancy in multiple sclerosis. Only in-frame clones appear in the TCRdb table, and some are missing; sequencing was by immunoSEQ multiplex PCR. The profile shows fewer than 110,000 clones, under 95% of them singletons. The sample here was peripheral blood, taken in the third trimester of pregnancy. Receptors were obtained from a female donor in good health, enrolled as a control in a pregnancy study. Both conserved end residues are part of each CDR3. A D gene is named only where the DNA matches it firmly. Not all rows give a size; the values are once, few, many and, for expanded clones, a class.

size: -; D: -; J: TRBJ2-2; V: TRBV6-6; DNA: TGTGCCAGCAGTGCTGTACAAGCGAACACCGGGGAGCTGTTTTTT; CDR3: CASSAVQANTGELFF
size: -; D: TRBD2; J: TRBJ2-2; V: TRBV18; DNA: TGTGCCAGCTCACCACCTACGGGGAGGGAAACCGGGGAGCTGTTTTTT; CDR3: CASSPPTGRETGELFF
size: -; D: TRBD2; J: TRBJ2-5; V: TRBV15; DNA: TGTGCCACCAGCAGAGTGAGGATGGGAGGACTAGCGGGGGTGCAAGAGACCCAGTACTTC; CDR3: CATSRVRMGGLAGVQETQYF
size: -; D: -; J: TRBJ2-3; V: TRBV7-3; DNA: TGTGCCAGCAGCTTAAATCCAGGGGGCACAGATACGCAGTATTTT; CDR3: CASSLNPGGTDTQYF
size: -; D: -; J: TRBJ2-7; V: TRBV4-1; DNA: TGCGCCAGCAGCCAAGATAGGGGAAGGTACGAGCAGTACTTC; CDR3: CASSQDRGRYEQYF
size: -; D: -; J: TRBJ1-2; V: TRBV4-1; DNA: TGCGCCAGCAGCCTCCGCACCCAGACAGTGACTAACTATGGCTACACCTTC; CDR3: CASSLRTQTVTNYGYTF
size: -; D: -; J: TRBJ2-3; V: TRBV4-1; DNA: TGCGCCAGCAGCCAAGGAGTGGATACGCAGTATTTT; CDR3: CASSQGVDTQYF
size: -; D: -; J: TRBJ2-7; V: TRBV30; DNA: TGTGCCAGGAATTCCAGGTACTCCTACGAGCAGTACTTC; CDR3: CARNSRYSYEQYF
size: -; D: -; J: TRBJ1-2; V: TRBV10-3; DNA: TGTGCCATCAGCCCACAGCTTCCGAGTGGCTATGGCTACACCTTC; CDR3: CAISPQLPSGYGYTF
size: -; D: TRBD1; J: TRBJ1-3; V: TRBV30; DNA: TGTGCCTGGCGACAGGGGGCAAACACCATATATTTT; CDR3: CAWRQGANTIYF
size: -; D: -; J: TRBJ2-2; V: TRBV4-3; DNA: TGCGCCAGCAGCCAAGAACCCAGGGGCTCCGCCGGGGAGCTGTTTTTT; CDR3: CASSQEPRGSAGELFF
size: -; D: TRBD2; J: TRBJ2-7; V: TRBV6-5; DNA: TGTGCCAGCAGTTCCGGGACTAGCTACTACGAGCAGTACTTC; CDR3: CASSSGTSYYEQYF
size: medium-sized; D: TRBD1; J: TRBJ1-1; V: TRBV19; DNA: TGTGCCAGTAGACAGGGGTCATGGGGTGAAGCTTTCTTT; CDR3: CASRQGSWGEAFF
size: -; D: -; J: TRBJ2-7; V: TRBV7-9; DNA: TGTGCCAGCAGTCATATAAATGGGCCCTACGAGCAGTACTTC; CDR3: CASSHINGPYEQYF
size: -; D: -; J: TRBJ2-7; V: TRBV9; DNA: TGTGCCAGCAGCGTAGGGGGGGTAACCTACGAGCAGTACTTC; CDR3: CASSVGGVTYEQYF
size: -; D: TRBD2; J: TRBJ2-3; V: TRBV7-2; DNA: TGTGCCAGCAGCTTTAGCGGGGGAAGAGATACGCAGTATTTT; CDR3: CASSFSGGRDTQYF
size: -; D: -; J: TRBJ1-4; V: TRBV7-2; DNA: TGTGCCAGCAGCCCGTGGGGGGTGGGTGAAAAACTGTTTTTT; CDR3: CASSPWGVGEKLFF
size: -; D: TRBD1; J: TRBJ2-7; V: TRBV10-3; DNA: TGTGCCATCAGTGACAAATTGTCCGGGACAGGGGGGTCCTACGAGCAGTACTTC; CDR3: CAISDKLSGTGGSYEQYF
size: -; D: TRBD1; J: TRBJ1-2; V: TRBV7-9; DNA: TGTGCCAGCAGCTTTCCTGAGGGACAGCATTATGGCTACACCTTC; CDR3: CASSFPEGQHYGYTF
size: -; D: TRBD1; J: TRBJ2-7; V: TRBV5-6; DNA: TGTGCCAGCAGCTCTGTGACAGGGGTCACCTACGAGCAGTACTTC; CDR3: CASSSVTGVTYEQYF
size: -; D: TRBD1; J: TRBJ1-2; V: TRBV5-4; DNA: TGTGCCAGCAGTACAGGGGGAAACTATGGCTACACCTTC; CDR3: CASSTGGNYGYTF
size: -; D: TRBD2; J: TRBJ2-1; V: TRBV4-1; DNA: TGCGCCAGCAGCCTCCTGACTAGCGGGGGTTACAATGAGCAGTTCTTC; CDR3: CASSLLTSGGYNEQFF
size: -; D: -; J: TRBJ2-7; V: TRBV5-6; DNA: TGTGCCAGCAGCCCCGACAGGACGGGGAAACAGTACTTC; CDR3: CASSPDRTGKQYF
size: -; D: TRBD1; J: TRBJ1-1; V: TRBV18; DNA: TGTGCCAGCTCACCACCGGTGGTAGGACAGGGGGCAGGAGGTACTGAAGCTTTCTTT; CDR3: CASSPPVVGQGAGGTEAFF
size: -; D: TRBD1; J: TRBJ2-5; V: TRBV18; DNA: TGTGCCAGTTCTCAGGGGGTCGGGGAGACCCAGTACTTC; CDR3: CASSQGVGETQYF
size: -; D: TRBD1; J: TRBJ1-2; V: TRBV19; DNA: TGTGCCAGTAGCGGGACAGGACGGGCGGATTGGTCTAACTATGGCTACACCTTC; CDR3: CASSGTGRADWSNYGYTF
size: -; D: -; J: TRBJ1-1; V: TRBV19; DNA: TGTGCCAGTATGCGGGATGAGGGCAGGCGGGCAGCTGAAGCTTTCTTT; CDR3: CASMRDEGRRAAEAFF
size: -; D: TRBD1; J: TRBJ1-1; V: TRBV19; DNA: TGTGCCAGTAGGCGCGACAGGGGGCGAAGCACTGAAGCTTTCTTT; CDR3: CASRRDRGRSTEAFF
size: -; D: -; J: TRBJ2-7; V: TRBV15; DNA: TGTGCCACCAGCAGAGGTGGAACAGGGCGCGAGCAGTACTTC; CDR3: CATSRGGTGREQYF
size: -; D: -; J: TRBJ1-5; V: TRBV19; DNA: TGTGCCAGTAGTATAGACCTTGGGGGGATTAGCAATCAGCCCCAGCATTTT; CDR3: CASSIDLGGISNQPQHF
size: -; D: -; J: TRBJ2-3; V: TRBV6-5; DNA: TGTGCCAGCAGCGCGCGAACCACAGATACGCAGTATTTT; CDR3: CASSARTTDTQYF
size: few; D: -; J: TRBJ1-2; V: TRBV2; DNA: TGTGCCAGCAGTGTTGGGCAGAACTATGGCTACACCTTC; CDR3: CASSVGQNYGYTF
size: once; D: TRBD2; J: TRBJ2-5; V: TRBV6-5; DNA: TGTGCCAGCAGTCCCCTGTTAGCGGGGGGGGAGACCCAGTACTTC; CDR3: CASSPLLAGGETQYF
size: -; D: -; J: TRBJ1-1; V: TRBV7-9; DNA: TGTGCCAGCAGCCCCAGGGGTACTGGAGCTTTCTTT; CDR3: CASSPRGTGAFF
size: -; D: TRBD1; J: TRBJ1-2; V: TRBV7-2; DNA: TGTGCCAGCAGCTTCCCCCGACAGGGGGCGCTAGACTATGGCTACACCTTC; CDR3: CASSFPRQGALDYGYTF
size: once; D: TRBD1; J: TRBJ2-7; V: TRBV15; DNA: TGTGCCACCGCAATACCGGGACAGGGAGCCTCCGAGCAGTACTTC; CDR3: CATAIPGQGASEQYF
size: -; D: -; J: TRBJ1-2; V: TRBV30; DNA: TGTGCCTGGAGGACAACCAGGGAGGCGGGCTACACCTTC; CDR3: CAWRTTREAGYTF
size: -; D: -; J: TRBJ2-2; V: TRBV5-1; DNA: TGCGCCAGCAGTCGTAGTCAGGGATCTAACACCGGGGAGCTGTTTTTT; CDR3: CASSRSQGSNTGELFF
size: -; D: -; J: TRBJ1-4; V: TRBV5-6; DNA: TGTGCCAGCAGCTTGCGGGGGAGGTTAGAAAAACTGTTTTTT; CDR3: CASSLRGRLEKLFF
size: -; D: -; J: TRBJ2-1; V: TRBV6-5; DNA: TGTGCCAGCAGTTTACAGGGAAATGAGCAGTTCTTC; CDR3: CASSLQGNEQFF
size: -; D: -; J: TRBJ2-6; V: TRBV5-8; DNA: TGTGCCAGCAGCTTGGCGGGGGTAGGGGCCAACGTCCTGACTTTC; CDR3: CASSLAGVGANVLTF
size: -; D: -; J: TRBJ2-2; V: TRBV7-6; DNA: TGTGCCAGCAGCTTAGTCGGCAGTGCAGGCGCCGGGGAGCTGTTTTTT; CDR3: CASSLVGSAGAGELFF
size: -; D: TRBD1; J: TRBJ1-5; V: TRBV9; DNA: TGTGCCAGCAGCGTAGAGGGGGCCGGTCAGCCCCAGCATTTT; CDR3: CASSVEGAGQPQHF
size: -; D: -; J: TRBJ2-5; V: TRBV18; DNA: TGTGCCAGCTCACCAGCGGAGACCCAGTACTTC; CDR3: CASSPAETQYF
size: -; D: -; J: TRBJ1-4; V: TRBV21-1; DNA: TGTGCCAGCCGAAGTAAACCGACTAACGGACTTCAGGGGGAAAAACTGTTTTTT; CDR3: CASRSKPTNGLQGEKLFF
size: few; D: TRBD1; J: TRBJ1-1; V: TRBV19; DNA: TGTGCCAGTAGGACCCGGGACAGGGGGTACACTGAAGCTTTCTTT; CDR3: CASRTRDRGYTEAFF
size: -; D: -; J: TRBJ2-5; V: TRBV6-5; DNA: TGTGCCAGCAGTTATGGGGGGACCCAAGAGACCCAGTACTTC; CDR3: CASSYGGTQETQYF
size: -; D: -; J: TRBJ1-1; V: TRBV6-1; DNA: TGTGCCAGCACTCAGGCCTTGAACACTGAAGCTTTCTTT; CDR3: CASTQALNTEAFF
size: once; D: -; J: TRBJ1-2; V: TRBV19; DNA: TGTGCCAGTTCTAGGGAGACCTATGGCTACACCTTC; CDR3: CASSRETYGYTF
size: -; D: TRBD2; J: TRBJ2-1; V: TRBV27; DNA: TGTGCCAGCAGTTTAGGGACTAGCGGATACAATGAGCAGTTCTTC; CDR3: CASSLGTSGYNEQFF
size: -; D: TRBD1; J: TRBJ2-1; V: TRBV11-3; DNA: TGTGCCAGCAGCTTGGCCCGGACAGGGATCAACAATGAGCAGTTCTTC; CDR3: CASSLARTGINNEQFF
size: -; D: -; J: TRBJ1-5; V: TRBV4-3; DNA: TGCGCCAGCAGCCAAATCTTACAGGGAGATCAGCCCCAGCATTTT; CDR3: CASSQILQGDQPQHF
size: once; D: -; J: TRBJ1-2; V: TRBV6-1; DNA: TGTGCCAGCAGTGACCAGGGAGGCTATGGCTACACCTTC; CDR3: CASSDQGGYGYTF
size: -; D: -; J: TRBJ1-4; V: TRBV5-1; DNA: TGCGCCAGCAGTTACGACAGCTTTAATGAAAAACTGTTTTTT; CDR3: CASSYDSFNEKLFF
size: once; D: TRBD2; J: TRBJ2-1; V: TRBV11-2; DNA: TGTGCCAGCAGCTTAGGTCTAGCGGGGCACAATGAGCAGTTCTTC; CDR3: CASSLGLAGHNEQFF
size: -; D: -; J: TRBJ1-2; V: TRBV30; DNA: TGTGCCTGGACCAGACCAGGGAGGAGGGATGGCTACACCTTC; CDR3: CAWTRPGRRDGYTF
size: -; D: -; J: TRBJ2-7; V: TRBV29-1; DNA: TGCAGCGTTTCCGCGGTGAGGTTGGACGAGCAGTACTTC; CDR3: CSVSAVRLDEQYF
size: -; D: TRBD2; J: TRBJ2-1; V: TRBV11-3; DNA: TGTGCCAGCAGCCTAGCGGGGGTTTCCTACAATGAGCAGTTCTTC; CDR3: CASSLAGVSYNEQFF